This is a list of T cell receptor beta chains from one sample in a study of CD8 T cells in Susac syndrome. In TCRdb, the immunoSEQ multiplex PCR reads were re-called with MiXCR into one record per CDR3 protein. The sample carries 95,000 to 150,000 distinct CDR3 sequences, over 85% recorded once. The sequenced sample was CD8+ T cells from PBMCs. The origin of the receptors is a human donor with multiple sclerosis. CDR3s include the opening cysteine and the closing phenylalanine or tryptophan.

>TRBV29-1
CSVAGSGTEAFF
>TRBV28
CASSLNNSPLHF
>TRBV28
CASSPPPTGLITGELFF
>TRBV5-1
CASSSRGSNSPLHF
>TRBV6-5
CASSYRLLSSGLAIFRQYF
>TRBV4-1
CASSQDQDNEQFF
>TRBV5-6
CASSFTTRDWRGNTIYF
>TRBV11-2
CASSLGGFAEAFF
>TRBV3-1
CASSQLGGASYNEQFF
>TRBV9
CASSLGQLSYGYTF
>TRBV29-1
CSVEEPGYYNEQFF
>TRBV5-1
CASSLAAREQFF
>TRBV27
CASSYTRTDTQYF
>TRBV5-6
CASLVGGNTQYF
>TRBV24-1
CATSEPGPWANYGYTF
>TRBV4-1
CASSHLSAGDTEAFF
>TRBV7-9
CASSPAPPGANVLTF
>TRBV7-9
CASSNRDREAGPPGYTF
>TRBV10-1
CASSASDGGTEAFF
>TRBV2
CASSEAYGGAGDTQYF
>TRBV19
CASSIAPPGWREAFF
>TRBV29-1
CSVEDGLAGGQETQYF
>TRBV7-8
CASSLGSGNYNEQFF
>TRBV13
CASSLDVVQETQYF
>TRBV6-2/TRBV6-3
CASSYTSSYNEQFF
>TRBV5-1
CASRDTSGRAGETQYF
>TRBV10-3
CAISESRGNEQFF
>TRBV27
CASRAQGRGNQPQHF
>TRBV7-9
CASSLAQSTEAFF
>TRBV6-2/TRBV6-3
CASSYFGQEMKVAFF
>TRBV12-3/TRBV12-4
CASSPGVGNVGEQYF
>TRBV12-3/TRBV12-4
CASSPRTAANTEAFF
>TRBV29-1
CSVEDVRSGRYTEAFF
>TRBV14
CASSRSGGYEQYF
>TRBV29-1
CSVETGRGTEAFF
>TRBV9
CASSGTTGGGETQYF
>TRBV4-2
CASSQESSAGTEAFF
>TRBV7-7
CASSLSPGDEQFF
>TRBV21-1
CASSKGPGVGETQYF
>TRBV27
CASSFLRGSEETQYF
>TRBV5-4
CASSLGLFEQYF
>TRBV12-3/TRBV12-4
CASSSPGQGEGYGYTF
>TRBV5-1
CASSPDYSNQPQHF
>TRBV11-1
CASSKQGAFVTTEAFF
>TRBV12-3/TRBV12-4
CASSWLASTDTQYF
>TRBV13
CASSLGRDITYNEQFF
>TRBV5-1
CASSRTLGHEQYF
>TRBV20-1
CSAREPLAGAPEQFF
>TRBV3-1
CASSHRDTQYF
>TRBV12-3/TRBV12-4
CASSPQAGGRTGELFF
>TRBV12-5
CASGQTENTEAFF
>TRBV6-6
CASSYLTGETQYF